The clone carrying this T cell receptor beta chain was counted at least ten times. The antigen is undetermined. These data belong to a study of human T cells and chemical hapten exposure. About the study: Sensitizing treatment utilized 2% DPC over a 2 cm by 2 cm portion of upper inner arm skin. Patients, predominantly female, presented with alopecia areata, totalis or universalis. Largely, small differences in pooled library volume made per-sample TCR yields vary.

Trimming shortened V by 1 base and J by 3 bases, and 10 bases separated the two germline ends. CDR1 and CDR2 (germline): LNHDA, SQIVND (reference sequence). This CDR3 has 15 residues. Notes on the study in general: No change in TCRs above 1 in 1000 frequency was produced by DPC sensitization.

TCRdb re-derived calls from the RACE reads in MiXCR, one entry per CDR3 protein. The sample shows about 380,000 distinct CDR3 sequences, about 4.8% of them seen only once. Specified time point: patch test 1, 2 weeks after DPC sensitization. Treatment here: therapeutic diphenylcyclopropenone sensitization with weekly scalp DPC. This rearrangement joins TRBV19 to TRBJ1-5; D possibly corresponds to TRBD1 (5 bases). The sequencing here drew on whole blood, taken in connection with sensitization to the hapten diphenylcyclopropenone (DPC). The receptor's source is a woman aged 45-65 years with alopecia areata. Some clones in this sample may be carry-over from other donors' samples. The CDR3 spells CASSIGQGFNQPQHF. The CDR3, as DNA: TGTGCCAGTAGTATAGGCCAGGGTTTCAATCAGCCCCAGCATTTT.